The 20 T cell receptor beta chains listed next were all sequenced from one sample in a study of T cell repertoires in ileal Crohn's disease. The protocol was immunoSEQ multiplex PCR, while the TCRdb copy is restricted to in-frame clones and leaves out a portion. The repertoire holds about 17,000 clones, with 83% as singletons. The sequenced sample consisted of ileal tissue. Every receptor here comes from an adult with Crohn's disease.

J is TRBJ2-1 and V is TRBV7-2, with D perhaps matching TRBD1 (7 bases). The CDR3 length is 14 residues. Germline-derived CDR1 and CDR2 are SGHTA and FQGNSA. The V and J ends lost 6 bases and 6 bases respectively, with 15 bases between them. As DNA, the CDR3 is TGTGCCAGCAGTCTCCAGGGGGGAACCAATGAGCAGTTCTTC. This codes for CASSLQGGTNEQFF.

V is TRBV2 and J is TRBJ2-1, with D possibly being TRBD1 (5 bases). This CDR3 has 13 amino acids. Germline V gene sequence: CDR1 SNHLY, CDR2 FYNNEI. V lost 6 bases, J lost 4 bases, and 10 bases lay in between. This chain's CDR3 is CASSLDKYNEQFF. DNA for the CDR3: TGTGCCAGCAGCCTGGACAAGTACAATGAGCAGTTCTTC.

The CDR3 protein is CASSLVDIQETQYF. In DNA form, the CDR3 reads TGTGCCAGCAGCTTAGTGGACATCCAAGAGACCCAGTACTTC. V is TRBV7-8 and J is TRBJ2-5, with a tentative D call TRBD1 (5 bases). CDR1 and CDR2 (germline): SGHVS, FQNEAQ. The germline V and J ends were trimmed by 1 base and 1 base, with 7 bases remaining between them. This CDR3 contains 14 residues. Looking up the rest from reference TRBV7-8 and TRBJ2-5 gives the full variable domain: GAGVSQSPRYKVAKRGQDVALRCDPISGHVSLFWYQQALGQGPEFLTYFQNEAQLDKSGLPSDRFFAERPEGSVSTLKIQRTQQEDSAVYLCASSLVDIQETQYFGPGTRLLVL.

The chain carries TRBV5-1 and TRBJ2-2; D not resolved. V was shortened by 0 bases and J by 6 bases, with 9 bases between the two germline ends. There are 14 residues in the CDR3. The germline CDR1 and CDR2 sequences are SGHRS and YFSETQ. The CDR3 DNA is TGCGCCAGCAGCTTGGTCGGGTTTCCCGGGGAGCTGTTTTTT. Protein product: CASSLVGFPGELFF.

This chain joins TRBV7-7 and TRBJ2-5; TRBD2 might be the D (5 bases). V dropped 4 bases and J dropped 5 bases, with 11 bases sitting between them. The CDR3 runs 13 residues. Germline CDR1 reads SSHAT; CDR2 reads FNYEAQ (reference sequence). Here the CDR3 DNA reads TGTGCCAGCAGCTCCACACTAGATGAGACCCAGTACTTC. Its translation: CASSSTLDETQYF.

V is TRBV27 and J is TRBJ2-7; the D is unclear. CDR3 length: 13 amino acids. The ends were cut back, 5 bases at V and 5 bases at J, with 13 bases in the middle. Germline V CDR1 and CDR2: MNHEY, SMNVEV (reference sequence). CDR3: CASSELSFHEQYF. The CDR3 DNA is TGTGCCAGCAGTGAGCTTAGCTTCCACGAGCAGTACTTC.

The chain joins TRBV5-8 to TRBJ1-2, with 10 bases identical to TRBD1. V trimming: 4 bases; J trimming: 7 bases; junction bases outside the gene matches: 7. Germline CDR1 reads SGHTS; CDR2 reads YDEGEE. The CDR3 sequence is 14 residues long. Here the CDR3 reads CASSPRQGALGYTF. CDR3 DNA sequence: TGTGCCAGCAGCCCAAGACAGGGGGCGCTTGGCTACACCTTC.

The chain has TRBV5-1 and TRBJ1-3; 9 bases map to TRBD1. The J segment lost 4 bases and the V segment lost 3 bases, leaving 8 bases of the junction unmatched. The CDR3 has 16 amino acids. Germline-derived CDR1 and CDR2 are SGHRS and YFSETQ. The CDR3 protein is CASSSSGTGLGNTIYF. CDR3 coding DNA: TGCGCCAGCAGCTCCTCCGGGACAGGGCTGGGAAACACCATATATTTT.

J is TRBJ2-6 and V is TRBV7-2; TRBD1 aligns across 7 bases. The germline CDR1 and CDR2 sequences are SGHTA and FQGNSA. The V gene end was trimmed by 1 base and the J gene end by 3 bases; junction bases not matched to a gene: 9. The CDR3 is made up of 18 amino acids. CDR3 region: CASSLGGQRGVGANVLTF. In DNA, the CDR3 is TGTGCCAGCAGCTTAGGGGGACAGAGGGGTGTTGGGGCCAACGTCCTGACTTTC.

This chain uses TRBV7-2 with TRBJ2-7; 10 bases match TRBD1. CDR3 length equals 14 residues. After removal of 5 bases from V and 6 bases from J, the junction contained 7 bases not matched to a gene. Germline lookup yields CDR1 SGHTA and CDR2 FQGNSA. The CDR3 loop is CASSRQGALGEQYF. CDR3 in DNA: TGTGCCAGCAGCCGACAGGGGGCCTTGGGCGAGCAGTACTTC.

V gene TRBV5-1 combines with J gene TRBJ1-6, with 10 bases that match TRBD1. Germline V gene sequence: CDR1 SGHRS, CDR2 YFSETQ. This CDR3 has 16 residues. The ends lost 0 bases at V and 8 bases at J; junction bases unmatched: 5. The DNA of the CDR3 is TGCGCCAGCAGCTTGGAGACCGGGACAGGGGATTCACCCCTCCACTTT. Protein: CASSLETGTGDSPLHF.

The chain links TRBV5-1 to TRBJ2-3; a possible D gene is TRBD2 (6 bases). The length of the CDR3 is 15 residues. Trimming stripped 4 bases from V and 4 bases from J, with 16 bases between. Germline lookup yields CDR1 SGHRS and CDR2 YFSETQ. The CDR3 sequence: CASSRGSPWADTQYF. CDR3 in DNA: TGCGCCAGCAGCCGGGGGAGTCCCTGGGCAGATACGCAGTATTTT.

This clone was seen a handful of times. This chain links TRBV11-1 with TRBJ2-7, with D perhaps TRBD2 (5 bases). The CDR3 runs 13 residues. V lost 5 bases and J 4 bases, leaving 12 bases between the germline ends. In germline, CDR1 is SGHAT, CDR2 FQDESV (reference sequence). The CDR3 spells CASSNGVGYEQYF. CDR3 nucleotide sequence: TGTGCCAGCAGCAACGGGGTAGGTTACGAGCAGTACTTC.

This clone was observed a handful of times. This rearrangement joins TRBV4-2 to TRBJ1-2, with D possibly matching TRBD1 (5 bases). Trimming cost V 0 bases and J 7 bases, with 15 bases left between them. The CDR3 extends over 15 amino acids. Germline assignment: CDR1 LGHNA and CDR2 YNFKEQ. The CDR3 DNA is TGTGCCAGCAGCCAAGATCGGTGGCAGGGCGGTGGCTACACCTTC. Protein: CASSQDRWQGGGYTF.

The CDR3 region is CASSWNRDGYTF. For the CDR3, the DNA is TGTGCCAGCAGCTGGAACAGGGATGGCTACACCTTC. The rearrangement joins TRBV7-9 to TRBJ1-2; TRBD1 might be the D (6 bases). Germline V CDR1 and CDR2: SEHNR, FQNEAQ (reference sequence). This CDR3 spans 12 amino acids. V dropped 4 bases and J dropped 6 bases, with 9 bases sitting between them.

This clone was counted only a few times. The rearrangement joins TRBV6-5 to TRBJ2-7; the D is unclear. Germline loops: CDR1 MNHEY, CDR2 SVGAGI. This CDR3 contains 12 residues. V was clipped by 6 bases and J by 4 bases, with 10 bases between them. CDR3 nucleotides: TGTGCCAGCAGAGATCAGGCTTACGAGCAGTACTTC. This gives the protein CASRDQAYEQYF.

The chain uses TRBV11-2 and TRBJ2-5; the D gene is possibly TRBD2 (6 bases). This CDR3 region has 16 residues. Trimming took 0 bases from V and 3 from J, leaving 14 bases between them. CDR1 and CDR2 from the germline V gene are SGHAT and FQNNGV. The chain's CDR3 is CASSLDLVEGKETQYF. CDR3 coding DNA: TGTGCCAGCAGCTTAGATTTGGTGGAGGGGAAAGAGACCCAGTACTTC.

This clone appeared a few times. The chain combines TRBV5-4 with TRBJ2-3; 9 bases are a match to TRBD2. The CDR3 is 17 amino acids. Looked up from germline, CDR1 is SGHNT and CDR2 is YYREEE (reference sequence). V was pared by 0 bases and J by 1 base, with 6 bases of the junction left unmatched. Here the CDR3 reads CASSLGPRTSGTDTQYF. The CDR3, as DNA: TGTGCCAGCAGCTTGGGGCCGAGGACTAGCGGCACAGATACGCAGTATTTT.

This clone has just one count. The J gene is TRBJ2-1, the V gene TRBV4-2; D call uncertain. In germline, CDR1 is LGHNA, CDR2 YNFKEQ. The CDR3 totals 15 residues. Deletions cut 0 bases from V and 4 bases from J, with 10 bases between. CDR3 nucleotide sequence: TGTGCCAGCAGCCAAGAGGAGACGAATTACAATGAGCAGTTCTTC. This encodes CASSQEETNYNEQFF.

The rearrangement uses TRBV19 and TRBJ2-7, with 7 bases that match TRBD1. Germline loops: CDR1 LNHDA, CDR2 SQIVND (reference sequence). With V trimmed by 3 bases and J by 4 bases, 9 bases remained unmatched. CDR3 length: 15 amino acids. The CDR3, as DNA: TGTGCCAGTAGTATGAATATGGGACAGACTTACGAGCAGTACTTC. This sequence encodes CASSMNMGQTYEQYF.